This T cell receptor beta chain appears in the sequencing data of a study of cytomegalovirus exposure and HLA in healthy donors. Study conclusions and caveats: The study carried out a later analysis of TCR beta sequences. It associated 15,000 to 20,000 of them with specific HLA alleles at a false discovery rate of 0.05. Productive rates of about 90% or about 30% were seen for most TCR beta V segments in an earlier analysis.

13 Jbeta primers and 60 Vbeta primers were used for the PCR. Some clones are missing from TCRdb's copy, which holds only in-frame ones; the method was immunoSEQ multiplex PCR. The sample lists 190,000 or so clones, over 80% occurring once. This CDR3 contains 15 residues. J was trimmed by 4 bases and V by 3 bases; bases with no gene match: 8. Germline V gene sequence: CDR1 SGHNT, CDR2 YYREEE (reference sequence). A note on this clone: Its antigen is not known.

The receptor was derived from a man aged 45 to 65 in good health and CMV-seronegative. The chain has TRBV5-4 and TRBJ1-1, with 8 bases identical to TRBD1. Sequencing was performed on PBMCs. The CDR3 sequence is CASSSNRGVATEAFF. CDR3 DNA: TGTGCCAGCAGCTCTAACAGGGGGGTGGCCACTGAAGCTTTCTTT.